This T cell receptor (beta chain) was sequenced for a study of blood T cell repertoires in COVID-19. Overall study: COVID-19 samples collected from the United States, Italy and Spain covered acute and convalescent phases.

Assay used: immunoSEQ multiplex PCR; TCRdb lists only in-frame clones, some missing. Seen here are fewer than 200,000 clones, 80% to 90% observed once, and the top ten hold roughly 4%. CDR1 is LNHDA and CDR2 is SQIVND in the germline V gene (reference sequence). The CDR3 extends over 13 amino acids. Trimming took off 3 bases at V and 0 bases at J, with 5 bases between the two ends. V gene TRBV19 combines with J gene TRBJ1-1; D gene uncertain. What was sequenced was PBMCs or T cells enriched from blood (not recorded which). The source of this sequence is a woman in her fifties or sixties in a cohort exposed to, infected with or recovered from COVID-19 (not recorded which). For the CDR3, the DNA is TGTGCCAGTAGTATTCCTATGAACACTGAAGCTTTCTTT. Protein product: CASSIPMNTEAFF.